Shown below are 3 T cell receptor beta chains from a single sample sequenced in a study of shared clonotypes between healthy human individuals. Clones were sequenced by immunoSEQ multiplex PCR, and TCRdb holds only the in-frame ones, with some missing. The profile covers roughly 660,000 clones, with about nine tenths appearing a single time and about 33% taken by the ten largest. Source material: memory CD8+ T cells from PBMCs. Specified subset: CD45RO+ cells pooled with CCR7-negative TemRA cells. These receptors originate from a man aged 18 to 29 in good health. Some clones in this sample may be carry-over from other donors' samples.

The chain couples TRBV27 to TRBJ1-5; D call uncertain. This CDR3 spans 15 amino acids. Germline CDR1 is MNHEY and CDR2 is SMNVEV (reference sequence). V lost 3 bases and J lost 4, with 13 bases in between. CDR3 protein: CASSFLPIGNQPQHF. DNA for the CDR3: TGTGCCAGCAGTTTTCTACCCATAGGTAATCAGCCCCAGCATTTT.

The CDR3 protein is CASSLLSGRGGSDTEAFF. CDR3 sequence (DNA): TGTGCCAGCAGTTTATTAAGCGGGCGCGGCGGGTCAGACACTGAAGCTTTCTTT. V is TRBV28 and J is TRBJ1-1, with unresolved D. V was pared by 1 base and J by 3 bases, with 21 bases between. This CDR3 region has 18 residues. The V gene's germline CDR1 is MDHEN and CDR2 SYDVKM.

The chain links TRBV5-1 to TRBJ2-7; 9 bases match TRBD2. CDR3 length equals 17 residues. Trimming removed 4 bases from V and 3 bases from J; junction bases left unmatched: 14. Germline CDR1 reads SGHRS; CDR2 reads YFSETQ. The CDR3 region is CASSPRLAGTVYYEQYF. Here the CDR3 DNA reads TGCGCCAGCAGCCCGAGGCTAGCGGGGACGGTTTACTACGAGCAGTACTTC.